Sequencing of this T cell receptor (beta chain) was carried out in a study of T cells in localized non-small cell lung cancer. Germline assignment: CDR1 SGHNT and CDR2 YYREEE (reference sequence). V lost 3 bases to trimming and J lost 1 base; unmatched junction nucleotides: 2. The CDR3 has 14 residues. TCRdb's copy holds only in-frame clones and misses some; the assay was immunoSEQ multiplex PCR. The sample consists of about 91,000 clones, roughly 87% of them appearing once. J is TRBJ1-1 and V is TRBV5-4; 8 bases are shared with TRBD1. The clonotype comes from a man between 40 and 70 years old with stage I squamous cell lung carcinoma. Source: peripheral blood, taken before any cancer treatment. CDR3 sequence: CASSWDRKNTEAFF. The CDR3 DNA reads TGTGCCAGCAGCTGGGACAGGAAGAACACTGAAGCTTTCTTT. The full variable domain, completed using reference TRBV5-4 and TRBJ1-1, is ETGVTQSPTHLIKTRGQQVTLRCSSQSGHNTVSWYQQALGQGPQFIFQYYREEENGRGNFPPRFSGLQFPNYSSELNVNALELDDSALYLCASSWDRKNTEAFFGQGTRLTVV.